A selection of T cell receptor beta chains follows, all from one sample in a study of T cell responses to AZD1222 COVID-19 vaccine. Profiling relied on immunoSEQ multiplex PCR, and the TCRdb table lists in-frame clones only, not all of them. The sample records 78,000 or so clones, 88% being singletons. The material sequenced was peripheral blood, taken on day 0 of AZD1222 vaccination. The receptors originated from an adult in good health. CDR3s include the opening cysteine and the closing phenylalanine or tryptophan. Fields, in order: V gene, J gene, CDR3 protein.

TRBV6-1	TRBJ1-1	CASSEKTGWAFF
TRBV2	TRBJ2-7	CASSERGPYEQYF
TRBV5-1	TRBJ2-1	CASSLGGGLNEQFF
TRBV9	TRBJ2-7	CASSVGTGTYEQYF
TRBV6-5	TRBJ2-5	CASSYGLAGLETQYF
TRBV29-1	TRBJ1-1	CSTGVPLGVGTEAFF
TRBV19	TRBJ1-5	CASTGTGSKQPQHF
TRBV28	TRBJ1-2	CASSPRHGLNYGYTF
TRBV9	TRBJ1-5	CASSVDGGLNQPQHF
TRBV28	TRBJ1-5	CASQAPGTVLGSYQPQHF